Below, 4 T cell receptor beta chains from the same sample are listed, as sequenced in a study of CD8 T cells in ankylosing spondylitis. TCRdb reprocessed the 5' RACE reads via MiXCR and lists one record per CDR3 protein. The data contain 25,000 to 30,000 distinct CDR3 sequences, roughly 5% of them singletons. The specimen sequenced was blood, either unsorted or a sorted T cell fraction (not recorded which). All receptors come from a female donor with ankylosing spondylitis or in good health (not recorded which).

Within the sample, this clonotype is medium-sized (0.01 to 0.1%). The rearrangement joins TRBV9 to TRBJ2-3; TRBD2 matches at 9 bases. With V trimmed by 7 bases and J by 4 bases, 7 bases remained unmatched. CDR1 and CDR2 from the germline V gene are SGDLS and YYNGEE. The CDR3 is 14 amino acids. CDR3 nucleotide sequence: TGTGCCAGCCATAGCGGGAGAGTAGCAGATACGCAGTATTTT. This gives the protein CASHSGRVADTQYF.

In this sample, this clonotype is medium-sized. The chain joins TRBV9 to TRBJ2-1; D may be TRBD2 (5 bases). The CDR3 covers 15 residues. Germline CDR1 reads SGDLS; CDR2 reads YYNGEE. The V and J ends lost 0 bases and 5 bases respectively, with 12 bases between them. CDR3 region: CASSVGGNGNNEQFF. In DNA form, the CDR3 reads TGTGCCAGCAGCGTAGGTGGGAACGGGAACAATGAGCAGTTCTTC.

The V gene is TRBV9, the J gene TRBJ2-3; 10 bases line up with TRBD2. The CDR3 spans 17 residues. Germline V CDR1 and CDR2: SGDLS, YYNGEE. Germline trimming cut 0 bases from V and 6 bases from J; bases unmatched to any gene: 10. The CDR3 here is CASSVASSSGGADTQYF. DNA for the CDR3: TGTGCCAGCAGCGTAGCTTCTTCCAGCGGGGGGGCCGATACGCAGTATTTT.

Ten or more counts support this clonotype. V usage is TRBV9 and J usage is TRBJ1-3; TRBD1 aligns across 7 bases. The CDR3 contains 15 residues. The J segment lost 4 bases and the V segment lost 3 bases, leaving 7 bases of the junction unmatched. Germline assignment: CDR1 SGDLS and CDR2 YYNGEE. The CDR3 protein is CASSEGRGRGNTIYF. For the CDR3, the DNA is TGTGCCAGCAGCGAGGGTAGGGGGCGAGGAAACACCATATATTTT.